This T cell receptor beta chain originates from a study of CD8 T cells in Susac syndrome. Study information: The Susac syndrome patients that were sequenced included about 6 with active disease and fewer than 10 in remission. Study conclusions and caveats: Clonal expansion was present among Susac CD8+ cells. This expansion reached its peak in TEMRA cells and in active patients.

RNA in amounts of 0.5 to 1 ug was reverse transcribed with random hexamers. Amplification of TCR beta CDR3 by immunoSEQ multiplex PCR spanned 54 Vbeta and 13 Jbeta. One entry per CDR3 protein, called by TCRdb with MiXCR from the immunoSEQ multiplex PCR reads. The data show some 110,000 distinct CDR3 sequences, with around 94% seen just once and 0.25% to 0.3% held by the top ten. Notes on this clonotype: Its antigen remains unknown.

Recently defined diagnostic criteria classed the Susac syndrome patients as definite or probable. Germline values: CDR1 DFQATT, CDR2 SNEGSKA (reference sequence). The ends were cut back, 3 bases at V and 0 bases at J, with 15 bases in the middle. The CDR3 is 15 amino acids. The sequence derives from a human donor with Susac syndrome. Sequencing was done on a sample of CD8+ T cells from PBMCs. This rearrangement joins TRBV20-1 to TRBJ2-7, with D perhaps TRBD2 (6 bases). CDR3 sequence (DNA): TGCAGTGCTAGTATGGGACTTCGAAGCTCCTACGAGCAGTACTTC. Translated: CSASMGLRSSYEQYF.